A single TCR beta chain is shown here with its context. The source of the sample is a study of T cells in Graves' hyperthyroidism and ophthalmopathy. Overall study context: Once the initial diagnosis was made, peripheral blood was obtained before any treatment.

The V end was cut by 10 bases, the J end by 5 bases, with 20 bases between. The germline V gene has CDR1 MNHNS and CDR2 SASEGT. The CDR3 totals 15 residues. Authors of the study amplified TCR beta CDR3 regions from RNA transcripts. The study used the HTBI primer set for a first-round RT-PCR of the TCR CDR3. TCRdb reprocessed the multiplex PCR reads with MiXCR, giving one entry per CDR3 protein. The sample yields approximately 630,000 distinct CDR3 sequences, roughly 16% seen once. Patients having uncontrolled infection, another autoimmune disease, pregnancy or lactation were not included. This clonotype originated in a woman under 40 with Graves' hyperthyroidism. Input material: blood. The chain couples TRBV6-1 to TRBJ2-2, with D perhaps given as TRBD1 or TRBD2 (6 bases each). The CDR3 DNA is TGTGCCATCCATCCGGGGGCAATAAGAACCGGGGAGCTGTTTTTT. Protein sequence: CAIHPGAIRTGELFF.